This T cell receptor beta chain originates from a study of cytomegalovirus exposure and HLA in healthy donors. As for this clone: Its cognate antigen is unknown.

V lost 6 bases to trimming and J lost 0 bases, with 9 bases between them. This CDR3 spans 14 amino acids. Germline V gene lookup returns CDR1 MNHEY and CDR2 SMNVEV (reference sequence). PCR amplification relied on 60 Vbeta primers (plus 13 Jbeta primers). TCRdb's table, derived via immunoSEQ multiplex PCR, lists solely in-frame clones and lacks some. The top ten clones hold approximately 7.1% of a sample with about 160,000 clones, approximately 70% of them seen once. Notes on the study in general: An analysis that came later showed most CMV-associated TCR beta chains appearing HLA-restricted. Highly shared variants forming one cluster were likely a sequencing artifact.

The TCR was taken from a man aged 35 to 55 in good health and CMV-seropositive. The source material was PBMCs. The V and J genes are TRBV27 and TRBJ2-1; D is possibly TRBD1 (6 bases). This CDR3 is CASSRDTSYNEQFF. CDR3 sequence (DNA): TGTGCCAGCAGCCGGGACACCTCCTACAATGAGCAGTTCTTC.